This passage covers 16 T cell receptor beta chains from one sample sequenced in a study of blood T cell repertoires in COVID-19. The method was immunoSEQ multiplex PCR; TCRdb's version includes in-frame clones alone and lacks a portion of them. Among 210,000 or so clones listed, roughly 80% were seen once. The material sequenced was peripheral blood. All receptors derive from a human donor in a cohort sampled during active COVID-19.

The chain joins TRBV6-5 to TRBJ2-1, with TRBD2 as a possible D gene (6 bases). The CDR3 length is 14 residues. V was pared by 10 bases and J by 8 bases, with 21 bases between. Germline CDR1 MNHEY, CDR2 SVGAGI. The chain's CDR3 is CATKVYGSKDEQFF. The CDR3 nucleotides are TGTGCCACAAAGGTGTACGGGAGTAAGGATGAGCAGTTCTTC.

The genes are TRBV5-4 and TRBJ1-2, with 8 bases fitting TRBD1. V lost 4 bases and J lost 4; bases outside the gene matches: 6. CDR1 and CDR2 from the germline V gene are SGHNT and YYREEE (reference sequence). The length of the CDR3 is 14 residues. In nucleotides, the CDR3 is TGTGCCAGCAGCGACCAGGGGGCAGGCTATGGCTACACCTTC. Translation: CASSDQGAGYGYTF.

The chain has TRBV7-9 and TRBJ2-7; D might be TRBD1 (6 bases). The ends were cut back, 11 bases at V and 2 bases at J, with 13 bases in the middle. Germline V gene lookup returns CDR1 SEHNR and CDR2 FQNEAQ (reference sequence). The CDR3 covers 12 residues. The CDR3 region has the DNA TGTGCCGGGGGCCAAGGGCCCTACGAGCAGTACTTC. It codes for CAGGQGPYEQYF.

The V gene is TRBV28, the J gene TRBJ2-7, with a weak D call TRBD1 (6 bases). Trimming left V 1 base short and J 3 bases short, with 25 bases between. The CDR3 contains 19 residues. Per the germline V gene, CDR1 is MDHEN and CDR2 is SYDVKM. The CDR3 loop reads CASSLLSRGSPIAFYEQYF. The CDR3 bases are TGTGCCAGCAGTTTATTATCTAGGGGGTCCCCAATAGCGTTCTACGAGCAGTACTTC.

The rearrangement joins TRBV29-1 to TRBJ2-1; TRBD1 matches 8 bases. Germline lookup yields CDR1 SQVTM and CDR2 ANQGSEA. The CDR3 is made up of 11 amino acids. J gave up 9 bases and V 6 bases, and 4 bases lay outside the gene matches. CDR3 in DNA: TGCAGCGTACTCACAGGGGGTGAGCAGTTCTTC. Residues: CSVLTGGEQFF.

This clone was seen a single time. This chain connects TRBV5-6 to TRBJ1-5, with D perhaps TRBD1 (5 bases). The V end was cut by 5 bases, the J end by 1 base, with 10 bases between. The germline V gene has CDR1 SGHDT and CDR2 YYEEEE. This CDR3 has 14 amino acids. CDR3 sequence reads: CASSSRQSNQPQHF. The CDR3 DNA is TGTGCCAGCAGTTCCCGACAGAGCAATCAGCCCCAGCATTTT. The variable domain in full, with the rest retrieved from reference TRBV5-6 and TRBJ1-5, is DAGVTQSPTHLIKTRGQQVTLRCSPKSGHDTVSWYQQALGQGPQFIFQYYEEEERQRGNFPDRFSGHQFPNYSSELNVNALLLGDSALYLCASSSRQSNQPQHFGDGTRLSIL.

The rearrangement uses TRBV5-5 and TRBJ2-7; D is possibly TRBD2 (5 bases). V was cut by 2 bases and J by 6 bases, with 15 bases left in between. CDR3 length: 14 amino acids. Looked up from germline, CDR1 is SGHKS and CDR2 is YYEKEE (reference sequence). The DNA for the CDR3 is TGTGCCAGCAGCTTTGAGGGTAGCCCTGGCGAGCAGTACTTC. It translates to CASSFEGSPGEQYF. Full variable domain (missing parts from reference TRBV5-5 and TRBJ2-7): DAGVTQSPTHLIKTRGQQVTLRCSPISGHKSVSWYQQVLGQGPQFIFQYYEKEERGRGNFPDRFSARQFPNYSSELNVNALLLGDSALYLCASSFEGSPGEQYFGPGTRLTVT.

This sequence joins TRBV28 and TRBJ1-2; D is ambiguous. The CDR3 runs 13 residues. In germline, CDR1 is MDHEN, CDR2 SYDVKM. Trimming stripped 8 bases from V and 2 bases from J, with 12 bases between. CDR3 sequence: CASGYSGNYGYTF. Written as DNA, the CDR3 is TGTGCCAGCGGATACAGCGGGAACTATGGCTACACCTTC.

The J gene is TRBJ1-4, the V gene TRBV11-2, with a tentative D call TRBD1 (6 bases). The germline CDR1 and CDR2 sequences are SGHAT and FQNNGV. Between the trimmed V and J ends, which lost 1 base and 8 bases, there was a span of 17 bases. The CDR3 extends over 16 amino acids. Here the CDR3 reads CASSLVGGGLGEKLFF. The CDR3 bases are TGTGCCAGCAGCTTAGTAGGGGGGGGCTTAGGGGAAAAACTGTTTTTT.

About this clone itself: Other DNA sequences in this specimen translate into the identical CDR3. The chain carries TRBV4-2 and TRBJ2-1, with 7 nucleotides matching TRBD2. Germline CDR1 LGHNA, CDR2 YNFKEQ. V was pared by 3 bases and J by 2 bases, with 4 bases of the junction left unmatched. This CDR3 comprises 15 residues. This chain's CDR3 is CASSQTGGPYNEQFF. The CDR3 region has the DNA TGTGCCAGCAGCCAGACGGGAGGCCCCTACAATGAGCAGTTCTTC.

This clone was observed a handful of times. The rearrangement links TRBV7-7 to TRBJ2-7; tentative D call: TRBD2 (5 bases). This CDR3 spans 15 amino acids. Germline V lookup: CDR1 SSHAT, CDR2 FNYEAQ (reference sequence). V lost 5 bases and J 3 bases, leaving 17 bases between the germline ends. This CDR3 reads CASSPRGSAYYEQYF. In DNA form, the CDR3 reads TGTGCCAGCAGCCCCCGCGGTAGCGCATACTACGAGCAGTACTTC.

This rearrangement joins TRBV9 to TRBJ2-2, with 7 nucleotides matching TRBD1. With 0 bases clipped from V and 0 bases from J, the junction kept 5 bases outside the gene matches. Germline loops: CDR1 SGDLS, CDR2 YYNGEE. The CDR3 is 17 residues long. For the CDR3, the DNA is TGTGCCAGCAGCGTAGTTTCGGGGACAGCGAACACCGGGGAGCTGTTTTTT. Translation gives CASSVVSGTANTGELFF.

Only one count was recorded for this clone. This rearrangement joins TRBV5-3 to TRBJ2-1, with 10 bases aligning to TRBD2. TRBV5-3 belongs to the ORF category, with a function that is uncertain. Trimming at V came to 0 bases and at J to 9 bases, leaving 6 bases not matched to a gene. The CDR3 has 15 residues. In DNA form, the CDR3 reads TGTGCCAGAAGCTTGGTCCCAGCGGGAGGGTGTGAGCAGTTCTTC. Its protein product is CARSLVPAGGCEQFF.

This sequence joins TRBV19 and TRBJ2-1; 14 bases fit TRBD2. The CDR3 covers 18 residues. Per the germline V gene, CDR1 is LNHDA and CDR2 is SQIVND (reference sequence). After removal of 6 bases from V and 0 bases from J, the junction contained 7 bases not matched to a gene. The CDR3 here is CASSHRLAGGPSYNEQFF. In DNA, the CDR3 is TGTGCCAGTAGCCATCGACTAGCGGGAGGGCCCTCCTACAATGAGCAGTTCTTC.

Worth noting for this clone: The junction and the germline gene differ at one end; a read error may be behind it. The CDR3 is CASSLGGAYFYEQYF. The DNA of the CDR3 is TGTGCCAGCAGTTTGGGGGGCGCGTACTTCTACGAGCAGTACTTC. J is TRBJ2-7 and V is TRBV5-4; TRBD1 or TRBD2 may be the D gene (6 bases each). The CDR3 spans 15 residues. Germline lookup yields CDR1 SGHNT and CDR2 YYREEE (reference sequence). Full variable domain (outside the CDR3, taken from reference TRBV5-4 and TRBJ2-7): ETGVTQSPTHLIKTRGQQVTLRCSSQSGHNTVSWYQQALGQGPQFIFQYYREEENGRGNFPPRFSGLQFPNYSSELNVNALELDDSALYLCASSLGGAYFYEQYFGPGTRLTVT.

The rearrangement uses TRBV30 and TRBJ1-2; D gene ambiguous. From germline, CDR1 is GTSNPN and CDR2 SVGIG (reference sequence). This CDR3 spans 11 amino acids. Trimming left V 2 bases short and J 8 bases short, with 9 bases between. The CDR3 DNA is TGTGCCTGGAGTTTAGGAGCCGGCTACACCTTC. This codes for CAWSLGAGYTF.